This passage covers 2 T cell receptor beta chains from one sample sequenced in a study of CD8 T cells in ankylosing spondylitis. TCRdb re-called the 5' RACE reads with MiXCR, one entry per CDR3 protein. The repertoire holds some 200,000 distinct CDR3 sequences, with roughly 12% as singletons. Sequenced material: blood, either unsorted or a sorted T cell fraction (not recorded which). Source of these receptors: a male donor with ankylosing spondylitis or in good health (not recorded which).

The sample holds a few counts of this clonotype. This chain uses TRBV12-3 or TRBV12-4 with TRBJ1-1, with D perhaps matching TRBD1 (6 bases). The CDR3 is 14 amino acids. The V and J ends lost 4 bases and 6 bases respectively, with 15 bases between them. The DNA of the CDR3 is TGTGCCAGCAGTTCCTTCTCAGAGGGGGCTGAAGCTTTCTTT. It translates to CASSSFSEGAEAFF.

This clonotype has a handful of counts. The V call is TRBV6-5, the J call TRBJ2-3, with 8 bases fitting TRBD1. V shed 4 bases, J shed 1 base, and the junction held 7 bases outside the gene matches. Per the germline V gene, CDR1 is MNHEY and CDR2 is SVGAGI. The CDR3 contains 16 residues. The CDR3 loop reads CASSFGQGGRTDTQYF. CDR3 bases: TGTGCCAGCAGTTTCGGACAGGGTGGCCGCACAGATACGCAGTATTTT.